This record concerns one TCR beta chain sequence. No antigen is known for it. CDR3 length equals 13 residues. The V gene's germline CDR1 is MGHRA and CDR2 YSYEKL. Trimming took off 0 bases at V and 5 bases at J, with 7 bases between the two ends. The data belong to a study of cytomegalovirus exposure and HLA in healthy donors. TCRdb's table, derived via immunoSEQ multiplex PCR, lists solely in-frame clones and lacks some. The table includes about 58,000 clones, about 92% detected once. General study findings and limits: First-cohort TCR clusters were later found to tend to co-occur in the roughly 120 validation repertoires.

The sequenced sample consisted of PBMCs. The rearrangement joins TRBV4-1 to TRBJ2-5; tentative D call: TRBD2 (6 bases). This receptor was obtained from a man aged 18 to 30 in good health and CMV-seronegative. The CDR3 spells CASSQDRGETQYF. The CDR3 DNA is TGCGCCAGCAGCCAAGATCGGGGGGAGACCCAGTACTTC.